This T cell receptor (beta chain) came from a study of CD8+ T cells in alopecia areata (dated by TCRdb to the late 2010s). Concerning the study at large: The treated patients took part in an open-label pilot trial in which moderate-to-severe alopecia areata was treated with oral tofacitinib at 5 to 10 mg twice daily. Biopsies were taken from tofacitinib-treated patients at baseline and at 4 and 24 weeks of treatment, and a later scalp biopsy was taken in several of the tofacitinib-treated patients. In humans, TCRbeta sequencing was performed on scalp tissue and on sorted CD4+ and CD8+ peripheral blood T cells from healthy controls and from patients with patchy or totalis/universalis alopecia areata. RNA was obtained with the PAXgene miRNA kit for fixed scalp, the miRNeasy kit for PBMCs, and the RNeasy kit for mouse skin. The study used high-throughput TCRbeta sequencing to examine T cell clonal expansion in alopecia areata, in both the C3H/HeJ mouse model and human patients. Scalp clonality was compared across normal scalp (n=4), patchy alopecia areata scalp (n=8), and alopecia totalis/universalis scalp (n=8). Amplification of TCRbeta CDR3 regions was done by immunoSEQ multiplex PCR using 35 Vbeta forward primers and 13 Jbeta reverse primers. Patients stayed on tofacitinib for 6 to 18 months and then had 6 months of follow-up off drug so that delayed response and recurrence could be assessed.

The library was built by means of the immunoSEQ multiplex PCR assay. RNA was extracted from all samples and reverse transcribed into cDNA, which served as template for TCR sequencing. First-strand cDNA was synthesized with SuperScript III using a 2:1 mix of oligo-dT and random hexamers. A synthetic immune receptor repertoire was used to assess amplification bias, and residual bias was removed computationally. The study's processing was this. Raw reads were preprocessed to remove errors, and CDR3 was defined according to IMGT conventions as the region from the conserved cysteine to phenylalanine. Clonality was computed by normalizing Shannon entropy by log2 of the number of productive unique TCRs and subtracting the result from 1. Whether each scalp clone was CD4 or CD8 was inferred by checking scalp TCRbeta sequences against the CD4 and CD8 repertoires from sorted blood. Not all clones reach the TCRdb copy of this immuneACCESS table, which keeps in-frame sequences only. Checked studies attribute under half of the gap to unresolved V genes and leave the rest unexplained. V and J calls and clone size are given by that table; D and trimming were obtained from the DNA. Within this sample are about 120,000 clones, with around two fifths of them counted one time only. Roughly 3.3% of the sample belongs to the ten largest clones.

Study-wide conclusions, independent of this receptor: Scalp TCR repertoire analysis is complicated because resident alphabeta T cells in normal human skin are also sequenced, whereas mouse skin is dominated by gammadelta T cells. TCR sequences shared between patients were less clear than in mice, possibly partly because of HLA diversity in the patient population. Compared with normal scalp, lesional scalp had higher clonality and more expanded CD8+ clones, particularly in alopecia totalis/universalis, a pattern that suggests antigenic drive.

Lesional scalp punch biopsies and peripheral blood were obtained from alopecia areata patients. After PBMCs were isolated by density centrifugation and stained for CD3, CD4 and CD8, a FACSAria was used to sort CD4+ and CD8+ T cells. As to this clone: The target of this receptor is not known. No quality values exist for individual bases; no much larger clone is one base distant.

This receptor was identified in a human donor with alopecia areata. Sequencing was performed on CD4+ T cells sorted from blood.

The CDR3 loop reads CSVEDPQAKNIQYF. The base sequence is TGCAGCGTTGAAGATCCACAGGCCAAAAACATTCAGTACTTC. The chain is made from TRBV29-1 and TRBJ2-4; the D gene lacks a confident call. CDR1 and CDR2, looked up from the germline V gene, are SQVTM and ANQGSEA. Trimming takes 0 bases from V and 1 base from J, and the germline ends sit 7 bases apart. The CDR3 holds 14 amino acids from the cysteine to the phenylalanine. Only CDR3 DNA remains: 42 bases, in frame from the first base.